What follows are 15 T cell receptor beta chains derived from one specimen sequenced in a study of vaccination and CD4 T cells after COVID-19. The Oncomine TCR Beta short-read assay sequenced DNA from cultured CD4+ T cells. TCRdb re-derived calls from the PCR reads in MiXCR, one entry per CDR3 protein. This sample has approximately 9,600 distinct CDR3 sequences; 40% to 50% occur once, and the top ten carry roughly 17%. Specified treatment: 10-day PBMC culture with coronavirus spike peptide pools or control peptides (ViraFEST assay). Ahead of the COVID-19 pandemic (2011-2018), the CD4+ T cells of the unexposed donor were collected. The antigens of these receptors remain unknown. The sequenced sample consisted of CD4+ T cells from blood, cultured in vitro. These receptors all come from a human donor in good health.

This clonotype was observed a handful of times. The DNA for the CDR3 is TGTGCCAGCAGCTTAATCGGGTCCTACAATGAGCAGTTCTTC. It specifies CASSLIGSYNEQFF. The chain has TRBV7-6 and TRBJ2-1; no definite D call. Germline-derived CDR1 and CDR2 are SGHVS and FNYEAQ. The CDR3 has 14 residues. V dropped 2 bases and J dropped 1 base, with 6 bases sitting between them.

The rearrangement uses TRBV6-2 or TRBV6-3 and TRBJ2-7; possibly TRBD1 for D (6 bases). Germline V CDR1 and CDR2: MNHEY, SVGEGT. The CDR3 spans 13 residues. Trimming took off 2 bases at V and 3 bases at J, with 8 bases between the two ends. CDR3 nucleotides: TGTGCCAGCAGTTACATGGACAGCTACGAGCAGTACTTC. This gives the protein CASSYMDSYEQYF.

The V call is TRBV28, the J call TRBJ1-1; no definite D call. The CDR3 runs to 12 residues. The ends were cut back, 7 bases at V and 5 bases at J, with 11 bases in the middle. The germline V gene has CDR1 MDHEN and CDR2 SYDVKM. The CDR3 coding sequence is TGTGCCAGCATCTCCGGGTGGACTGAAGCTTTCTTT. Translating gives CASISGWTEAFF. The whole variable domain, filled in from reference TRBV28 and TRBJ1-1, reads DVKVTQSSRYLVKRTGEKVFLECVQDMDHENMFWYRQDPGLGLRLIYFSYDVKMKEKGDIPEGYSVSREKKERFSLILESASTNQTSMYLCASISGWTEAFFGQGTRLTVV.

This clonotype appeared once. The rearrangement uses TRBV7-9 and TRBJ2-5; 7 bases agree with TRBD1. Germline V gene data show CDR1 as SEHNR and CDR2 as FQNEAQ (reference sequence). The V and J ends lost 5 bases and 4 bases, in that order; junction bases with no gene match: 13. This CDR3 has 16 residues. CDR3 protein: CASSPPRGKEIETQYF. In nucleotides, the CDR3 is TGTGCCAGCAGCCCCCCCAGGGGGAAGGAGATAGAGACCCAGTACTTC.

The rearrangement uses TRBV28 and TRBJ2-1, with D perhaps TRBD1 (6 bases). Germline-derived CDR1 and CDR2 are MDHEN and SYDVKM. The CDR3 is 15 residues long. V shed 8 bases and J shed 5 bases, with 19 bases lying between them. CDR3 protein: CASETQGIDDNEQFF. Here the CDR3 DNA reads TGTGCCAGCGAGACACAGGGAATTGACGACAATGAGCAGTTCTTC.

The chain has TRBV7-2 and TRBJ2-5; 7 nucleotides match TRBD2. J was trimmed by 5 bases and V by 5 bases; bases with no gene match: 11. Germline V lookup: CDR1 SGHTA, CDR2 FQGNSA. This CDR3 region has 15 residues. The DNA for the CDR3 is TGTGCCAGCAGCCGGGAGCGGGACGTTCTCGAGACCCAGTACTTC. Residues: CASSRERDVLETQYF.

Only a few counts were recorded for this clonotype. V usage is TRBV24-1 and J usage is TRBJ2-7; 9 bases line up with TRBD1. Germline loops: CDR1 KGHDR, CDR2 SFDVKD. After removal of 5 bases from V and 0 bases from J, the junction contained 13 bases not matched to a gene. The CDR3 has 18 residues. CDR3 sequence reads: CATSGPRKQGANSYEQYF. In DNA form, the CDR3 reads TGTGCCACCAGTGGCCCTCGCAAACAGGGGGCCAACTCCTACGAGCAGTACTTC.

The chain recombines TRBV29-1 with TRBJ1-2; D gene uncertain. Trimming shortened V by 3 bases and J by 6 bases, and 11 bases separated the two germline ends. Germline assignment: CDR1 SQVTM and CDR2 ANQGSEA. The CDR3 covers 12 residues. The CDR3 bases are TGCAGCGTTGATGGGCCAGGCAATGGCTACACCTTC. This gives the protein CSVDGPGNGYTF. The whole variable domain, filled in from reference TRBV29-1 and TRBJ1-2, reads SAVISQKPSRDICQRGTSLTIQCQVDSQVTMMFWYRQQPGQSLTLIATANQGSEATYESGFVIDKFPISRPNLTFSTLTVSNMSPEDSSIYLCSVDGPGNGYTFGSGTRLTVV.

This clonotype was observed a single time. This rearrangement joins TRBV7-8 to TRBJ1-1, with 8 bases that match TRBD1. Germline V gives CDR1 SGHVS, CDR2 FQNEAQ. CDR3 length equals 14 residues. Trimming at V came to 5 bases and at J to 7 bases, leaving 9 bases not matched to a gene. CDR3 protein: CASSPDRVYGEAFF. The CDR3 DNA sequence: TGTGCCAGCAGCCCGGACAGGGTTTACGGTGAAGCTTTCTTT.

This sequence joins TRBV6-5 and TRBJ2-5; D remains unclear. This CDR3 has 12 amino acids. Per germline, CDR1 MNHEY and CDR2 SVGAGI. Trimming took off 2 bases at V and 5 bases at J, with 6 bases between the two ends. The CDR3 nucleotides are TGTGCCAGCAGTTACGCCCCCGAGACCCAGTACTTC. Protein sequence: CASSYAPETQYF.

The chain joins TRBV19 to TRBJ1-5, with D possibly TRBD1 on 5 matching bases. Between the trimmed V and J ends, which lost 1 base and 7 bases, there was a span of 17 bases. The germline CDR1 and CDR2 sequences are LNHDA and SQIVND (reference sequence). The CDR3 runs to 16 residues. The CDR3 protein is CASSIVRGAVSQPQHF. CDR3 nucleotide sequence: TGTGCCAGTAGTATAGTGAGAGGGGCAGTTTCCCAGCCCCAGCATTTT.

This clonotype was seen only once. J is TRBJ1-4 and V is TRBV7-2; D uncertain. The CDR3 has 15 amino acids. CDR1 is SGHTA and CDR2 is FQGNSA in the germline V gene. The ends were cut back, 2 bases at V and 7 bases at J, with 14 bases in the middle. The DNA of the CDR3 is TGTGCCAGCAGCTTAAGTAGGGCCATGGGTGAAAAACTGTTTTTT. Protein product: CASSLSRAMGEKLFF.

This clonotype was counted a single time. V and J are TRBV14 and TRBJ2-7, with TRBD1 as a possible D gene (6 bases). Germline values: CDR1 SGHDN, CDR2 FVKESK. The CDR3 is 14 amino acids. V lost 3 bases and J 2 bases, leaving 11 bases between the germline ends. The CDR3 DNA reads TGTGCCAGCAGCCAGCTAGGACAGACCTACGAGCAGTACTTC. This gives the protein CASSQLGQTYEQYF.

The chain carries TRBV20-1 and TRBJ1-6; weak D call: TRBD1 (5 bases). Germline CDR1 reads DFQATT; CDR2 reads SNEGSKA (reference sequence). This CDR3 has 13 residues. The V gene lost 2 bases and the J gene lost 9 bases, with 11 bases spanning the gap. CDR3 amino acids: CSARFERGSPLHF. Written as DNA, the CDR3 is TGCAGTGCTAGATTTGAGAGGGGTTCACCCCTCCACTTT.

The rearrangement uses TRBV7-2 and TRBJ2-7; D gene uncertain. Germline lookup yields CDR1 SGHTA and CDR2 FQGNSA. The V and J ends lost 1 base and 2 bases respectively, with 12 bases between them. This CDR3 spans 15 amino acids. CDR3 sequence: CASSLVSASTYEQYF. The CDR3 DNA sequence: TGTGCCAGCAGCTTAGTGTCGGCCAGCACCTACGAGCAGTACTTC. The whole variable domain, filled in from reference TRBV7-2 and TRBJ2-7, reads GAGVSQSPSNKVTEKGKDVELRCDPISGHTALYWYRQSLGQGLEFLIYFQGNSAPDKSGLPSDRFSAERTGGSVSTLTIQRTQQEDSAVYLCASSLVSASTYEQYFGPGTRLTVT.